The 19 T cell receptor beta chains listed next were all sequenced from one sample in a study of blood T cell repertoires in COVID-19. The protocol was immunoSEQ multiplex PCR, while the TCRdb copy is restricted to in-frame clones and leaves out a portion. The sample carries over 55,000 clones, roughly 84% recorded once. Material for sequencing was peripheral blood. These receptors were collected from a man older than 75 with COVID-19, enrolled during active disease.

V usage is TRBV7-6 and J usage is TRBJ1-5, with 7 nucleotides matching TRBD1. Losses at the gene ends were 0 bases for V and 6 bases for J; bases not matched to a gene: 5. The CDR3 length is 15 residues. Looked up from germline, CDR1 is SGHVS and CDR2 is FNYEAQ. For the CDR3, the DNA is TGTGCCAGCAGCTTAGCAGCGACAGGGATTCAGCCCCAGCATTTT. This sequence encodes CASSLAATGIQPQHF.

The chain couples TRBV6-6 to TRBJ1-1, with D possibly TRBD1 on 6 matching bases. Germline V gene data show CDR1 as MNHNY and CDR2 as SVGAGI (reference sequence). V lost 0 bases, J lost 4 bases, and 6 bases lay in between. The CDR3 runs 13 residues. The CDR3 sequence: CASSYSGGTEAFF. The DNA for the CDR3 is TGTGCCAGCAGTTACTCAGGGGGCACTGAAGCTTTCTTT.

This clone has more than one count but fewer than ten. This sequence joins TRBV28 and TRBJ2-7; TRBD1 matches 11 bases. Losses at the gene ends were 6 bases for V and 5 bases for J; bases not matched to a gene: 9. Germline V gene sequence: CDR1 MDHEN, CDR2 SYDVKM. CDR3 length: 15 amino acids. CDR3 residues: CASRGGTGGSHEQYF. Here the CDR3 DNA reads TGTGCCAGCAGGGGCGGGACAGGGGGTTCCCACGAGCAGTACTTC.

The rearrangement uses TRBV7-2 and TRBJ1-1; maybe TRBD1 (5 bases). Between the trimmed V and J ends, which lost 5 bases and 4 bases, there was a span of 11 bases. This CDR3 contains 13 residues. The germline gives CDR1 SGHTA, CDR2 FQGNSA. CDR3 in amino acids: CASSRNRGTEAFF. In DNA form, the CDR3 reads TGTGCCAGCAGCCGTAATAGGGGCACTGAAGCTTTCTTT. Together with reference TRBV7-2 and TRBJ1-1, the CDR3 gives the full variable domain: GAGVSQSPSNKVTEKGKDVELRCDPISGHTALYWYRQSLGQGLEFLIYFQGNSAPDKSGLPSDRFSAERTGGSVSTLTIQRTQQEDSAVYLCASSRNRGTEAFFGQGTRLTVV.

CDR3 coding DNA: TGTGCCAGTAGTCAAAACGCCGGGACAGGTAATCAGCCCCAGCATTTT. Residues: CASSQNAGTGNQPQHF. V and J are TRBV19 and TRBJ1-5; 8 bases map to TRBD1. V trimming: 5 bases; J trimming: 4 bases; junction bases outside the gene matches: 10. Germline CDR1 LNHDA, CDR2 SQIVND (reference sequence). The CDR3 has 16 residues.

The chain combines TRBV5-1 with TRBJ1-1, with a possible D match to TRBD1 (6 bases). Trimming left V 1 base short and J 1 base short, with 8 bases between. The germline gives CDR1 SGHRS, CDR2 YFSETQ. The CDR3 spans 14 residues. The CDR3 protein is CASSLTGKNTEAFF. As DNA, the CDR3 is TGCGCCAGCAGCTTGACAGGGAAGAACACTGAAGCTTTCTTT.

The rearrangement joins TRBV19 to TRBJ2-5, with D possibly matching TRBD1 (6 bases). The V and J ends lost 4 bases and 7 bases respectively, with 10 bases between them. The germline gives CDR1 LNHDA, CDR2 SQIVND (reference sequence). This CDR3 is built from 12 residues. The CDR3 bases are TGTGCCAGTAGTAGTCAGGGGAGGACCCAGTACTTC. Its translation is CASSSQGRTQYF. The whole variable domain, remainder taken from reference TRBV19 and TRBJ2-5, is DGGITQSPKYLFRKEGQNVTLSCEQNLNHDAMYWYRQDPGQGLRLIYYSQIVNDFQKGDIAEGYSVSREKKESFPLTVTSAQKNPTAFYLCASSSQGRTQYFGPGTRLLVL.

This clone occurred once. This sequence joins TRBV5-1 and TRBJ2-7, with 10 bases matching TRBD1. V lost 4 bases and J lost 6; bases outside the gene matches: 7. CDR1 SGHRS and CDR2 YFSETQ come from the germline V gene. There are 14 residues in the CDR3. The CDR3 sequence is CASSIGQGGGEQYF. CDR3 in DNA: TGCGCCAGCAGCATCGGACAGGGGGGGGGCGAGCAGTACTTC.

V usage is TRBV10-2 and J usage is TRBJ1-1; D is unresolved. Per germline, CDR1 WSHSY and CDR2 SAAADI. This CDR3 is built from 14 residues. Trimming took off 1 base at V and 1 base at J, with 7 bases between the two ends. The CDR3 sequence: CASSEWAANTEAFF. The DNA of the CDR3 is TGCGCCAGCAGTGAGTGGGCCGCGAACACTGAAGCTTTCTTT.

The chain couples TRBV5-4 to TRBJ2-1; the match to TRBD2 covers 13 bases. Unmatched junction bases numbered 1, after V lost 4 bases and J lost 3 bases. The CDR3 spans 15 residues. Germline CDR1 SGHNT, CDR2 YYREEE (reference sequence). The chain's CDR3 is CASSGTSGVYNEQFF. The CDR3 DNA is TGTGCCAGCAGCGGGACTAGCGGGGTCTACAATGAGCAGTTCTTC.

In its sample, this clone was seen a few times. This chain uses TRBV7-7 with TRBJ2-5; D is possibly TRBD2 (6 bases). With 4 bases removed from V and 0 bases from J, the gap between germline ends came to 6 bases. CDR3 size: 13 residues. Germline CDR1 reads SSHAT; CDR2 reads FNYEAQ (reference sequence). CDR3: CASSWTNQETQYF. CDR3 nucleotides: TGTGCCAGCAGCTGGACTAACCAAGAGACCCAGTACTTC.

This rearrangement joins TRBV18 to TRBJ1-2; possible D gene TRBD1, 5 bases. With 2 bases removed from V and 1 base from J, the gap between germline ends came to 8 bases. The CDR3 contains 14 residues. The germline V gene encodes CDR1 KGHSH and CDR2 LQKENI. The CDR3 spells CASSPIRDNYGYTF. In DNA, the CDR3 is TGTGCCAGCTCACCAATCAGGGATAACTATGGCTACACCTTC.

The rearrangement links TRBV4-3 to TRBJ1-4, with D tentatively TRBD1 (5 bases). CDR3 length: 16 amino acids. The V end was cut by 0 bases, the J end by 4 bases, with 12 bases between. Germline CDR1 reads LGHNA; CDR2 reads YSLEER. The DNA of the CDR3 is TGCGCCAGCAGCCAAGATAGATCAGGGTTTAATGAAAAACTGTTTTTT. It translates to CASSQDRSGFNEKLFF.

A few counts support this clone. The chain combines TRBV7-9 with TRBJ1-2; 7 bases are shared with TRBD1. V was pared by 2 bases and J by 3 bases, with 3 bases of the junction left unmatched. CDR1 SEHNR and CDR2 FQNEAQ come from the germline V gene (reference sequence). The CDR3 totals 14 residues. The DNA for the CDR3 is TGTGCCAGCAGCTTAACAGGGGTAGACTATGGCTACACCTTC. It yields the protein CASSLTGVDYGYTF.

V is TRBV19 and J is TRBJ1-1; possible D gene TRBD1, 5 bases. CDR1 is LNHDA, CDR2 SQIVND, per germline (reference sequence). V lost 4 bases and J lost 2, with 11 bases in between. The CDR3 consists of 14 residues. The CDR3 region has the DNA TGTGCCAGTAGTACCAGGGAGGGAAACACTGAAGCTTTCTTT. It yields the protein CASSTREGNTEAFF.

This sequence joins TRBV6-5 and TRBJ1-2; D uncertain. Deletions cut 5 bases from V and 3 bases from J, with 10 bases between. There are 13 residues in the CDR3. CDR1 and CDR2 (germline): MNHEY, SVGAGI. The CDR3 loop reads CASSPTTDYGYTF. In DNA form, the CDR3 reads TGTGCCAGCAGTCCCACTACCGACTATGGCTACACCTTC.

This chain links TRBV7-9 with TRBJ1-1; the match to TRBD1 covers 9 bases. CDR1 SEHNR and CDR2 FQNEAQ come from the germline V gene (reference sequence). This CDR3 contains 13 residues. The trim removed 6 bases at V and 4 bases at J, leaving 3 bases unmatched. The CDR3 DNA is TGTGCCAGCAGAACAGGGGGCCTCACTGAAGCTTTCTTT. Its translation: CASRTGGLTEAFF.

This rearrangement joins TRBV30 to TRBJ2-1; 13 positions agree with TRBD2. Germline CDR1 is GTSNPN and CDR2 is SVGIG (reference sequence). Trimming removed 0 bases from V and 9 bases from J; junction bases left unmatched: 2. The CDR3 runs to 14 residues. For the CDR3, the DNA is TGTGCCTGGAGTGTACTAGCGGGGGGGCCTGAGCAGTTCTTC. Protein: CAWSVLAGGPEQFF. The full variable domain, completed using reference TRBV30 and TRBJ2-1, is SQTIHQWPATLVQPVGSPLSLECTVEGTSNPNLYWYRQAAGRGLQLLFYSVGIGQISSEVPQNLSASRPQDRQFILSSKKLLLSDSGFYLCAWSVLAGGPEQFFGPGTRLTVL.

J is TRBJ2-7 and V is TRBV7-2; D not resolved. Between the trimmed V and J ends, which lost 5 bases and 1 base, there was a span of 9 bases. The germline V gene has CDR1 SGHTA and CDR2 FQGNSA. This CDR3 is 13 amino acids long. The CDR3 coding sequence is TGTGCCAGCAGCCTCCAGGCGTCCTACGAGCAGTACGTC. Residues: CASSLQASYEQYV.